These 28 T cell receptor beta chains were sequenced from one sample in a study of control samples from healthy donors and cancer patients (dated by TCRdb to about 2020). The library was made by the immunoSEQ multiplex PCR assay. Not all clones reach the TCRdb copy of this immuneACCESS table, which keeps in-frame sequences only. Checked studies attribute under half of the gap to unresolved V genes and leave the rest unexplained. In this sample the table shows about 140,000 clones, about nine tenths of which occur a single time. Of the sample, 8% to 9.5% falls within the top ten clones. Input material: blood. Receptors originate from a woman younger than 45 in good health.

The CDR3 DNA follows: TGTGCCAGCAGCACCGGGACAGCGAACACTGAAGCTTTCTTT. It codes for CASSTGTANTEAFF. The rearrangement uses TRBV28 and TRBJ1-1; 7 nucleotides match TRBD1. V lost 6 bases and J lost 1; bases outside the gene matches: 5. Germline V CDR1 and CDR2: MDHEN, SYDVKM. The CDR3 is 14 residues long.

This clone occurred once. J is TRBJ1-2 and V is TRBV5-1; 11 positions match TRBD1. Trimming removed 4 bases from V and 7 bases from J; junction bases left unmatched: 15. The CDR3 is 17 amino acids. Germline loops: CDR1 SGHRS, CDR2 YFSETQ. CDR3 in amino acids: CASSQRTGGEGFTGYTF. For the CDR3, the DNA is TGCGCCAGCAGCCAAAGGACAGGGGGCGAGGGCTTTACTGGCTACACCTTC.

This chain links TRBV7-2 with TRBJ2-5, with 14 bases matching TRBD2. Looked up from germline, CDR1 is SGHTA and CDR2 is FQGNSA. The trim removed 5 bases at V and 2 bases at J, leaving 7 bases unmatched. This CDR3 region has 17 residues. The chain's CDR3 is CASSPGLAGDGQETQYF. CDR3 coding DNA: TGTGCCAGCAGCCCGGGACTAGCGGGAGACGGTCAAGAGACCCAGTACTTC.

This clone was picked up one time. The chain combines TRBV11-2 with TRBJ1-6, with 8 bases lining up with TRBD1. Looked up from germline, CDR1 is SGHAT and CDR2 is FQNNGV. V was pared by 5 bases and J by 6 bases, with 6 bases of the junction left unmatched. The CDR3 is 15 residues long. The CDR3 coding sequence is TGTGCCAGCAGCACAGGGGGACTGAGTAATTCACCCCTCCACTTT. Protein sequence: CASSTGGLSNSPLHF.

This chain uses TRBV5-1 with TRBJ2-1; 12 bases map to TRBD2. The CDR3 consists of 15 residues. V lost 0 bases to trimming and J lost 8 bases; unmatched junction nucleotides: 3. The germline V gene has CDR1 SGHRS and CDR2 YFSETQ. The CDR3 nucleotides read TGCGCCAGCAGCTTGGGGACTAGCGGGATCGATGAGCAGTTCTTC. Amino acids: CASSLGTSGIDEQFF.

The V gene is TRBV19, the J gene TRBJ2-3; no firm D call. CDR1 is LNHDA and CDR2 is SQIVND in the germline V gene (reference sequence). CDR3 length: 9 amino acids. Trimming cost V 7 bases and J 4 bases, with 0 bases left between them. The CDR3 here is CASTDTQYF. DNA for the CDR3: TGTGCCAGTACAGATACGCAGTATTTT.

With respect to this clone: Other DNA sequences in the same sample also yield this CDR3. The chain is built from TRBV18 and TRBJ1-1; no reliable D call. CDR3 length: 13 amino acids. CDR1 is KGHSH and CDR2 is LQKENI in the germline V gene. The ends were cut back, 6 bases at V and 1 base at J, with 9 bases in the middle. CDR3 nucleotides: TGTGCCAGCTCCCCTTACGGGAACACTGAAGCTTTCTTT. Its translation is CASSPYGNTEAFF.

This chain connects TRBV29-1 to TRBJ1-2, with D maybe TRBD1 (5 bases). The germline CDR1 and CDR2 sequences are SQVTM and ANQGSEA. Deletions cut 7 bases from V and 1 base from J, with 25 bases between. The CDR3 spans 17 residues. Here the CDR3 DNA reads TGCAGCGCTAACGCCGGGACCCCTTCTGGGTATAACTATGGCTACACCTTC. It is translated as CSANAGTPSGYNYGYTF.

This clone is a singleton in its sample. V is TRBV11-2 and J is TRBJ1-2, with 9 nucleotides matching TRBD1. This CDR3 region has 13 residues. The germline CDR1 and CDR2 sequences are SGHAT and FQNNGV. J lost 4 bases, V lost 3 bases, and 0 bases had no gene match. The CDR3 nucleotides read TGTGCCAGCAGCTTGGGACAGGGCTATGGCTACACCTTC. This codes for CASSLGQGYGYTF.

The chain employs TRBV11-3 and TRBJ2-5; D is perhaps TRBD2 (6 bases). This CDR3 region has 15 residues. The V end lost 1 base, the J end lost 5 bases, and 14 bases lay between the germline ends. CDR1 and CDR2 from the germline V gene are SGHNT and YENEEA. The CDR3 coding sequence is TGTGCCAGCAGCTTAGGACTACAAGGAGGGGAGACCCAGTACTTC. It yields the protein CASSLGLQGGETQYF.

The chain combines TRBV28 with TRBJ2-5, with TRBD2 matching over 8 bases. In germline, CDR1 is MDHEN, CDR2 SYDVKM. The CDR3 loop spans 15 amino acids. V was pared by 7 bases and J by 9 bases, with 16 bases of the junction left unmatched. For the CDR3, the DNA is TGTGCCAGCAACCTCCCGGGTGGCGGGAGGACGGCCCAGTACTTC. This encodes CASNLPGGGRTAQYF.

J is TRBJ1-2 and V is TRBV18; 8 bases align to TRBD1. With 3 bases clipped from V and 4 bases from J, the junction kept 7 bases outside the gene matches. Germline CDR1 reads KGHSH; CDR2 reads LQKENI. The CDR3 length is 15 residues. CDR3 protein: CASSPRQGRGYGYTF. CDR3 sequence (DNA): TGTGCCAGCTCACCCCGACAGGGGAGGGGCTATGGCTACACCTTC.

The gene calls are TRBV30 and TRBJ1-1, with TRBD1 identical over 8 bases. This CDR3 is built from 13 residues. The V and J ends lost 8 bases and 3 bases, in that order; junction bases with no gene match: 8. Per the germline V gene, CDR1 is GTSNPN and CDR2 is SVGIG (reference sequence). The DNA for the CDR3 is TGTGCCCGGTCAGGGGGCCCCCACACTGAAGCTTTCTTT. Encoded protein: CARSGGPHTEAFF. Based on the CDR3 plus reference TRBV30 and TRBJ1-1, the full variable domain is SQTIHQWPATLVQPVGSPLSLECTVEGTSNPNLYWYRQAAGRGLQLLFYSVGIGQISSEVPQNLSASRPQDRQFILSSKKLLLSDSGFYLCARSGGPHTEAFFGQGTRLTVV.

The chain has TRBV5-1 and TRBJ1-2, with D uncertain. Germline CDR1 and CDR2: SGHRS and YFSETQ. The CDR3 length is 12 residues. The V end was cut by 3 bases, the J end by 7 bases, with 10 bases between. CDR3 nucleotide sequence: TGCGCCAGCAGCTACGACCTTGGTGGCTACACCTTC. This gives the protein CASSYDLGGYTF.

This CDR3 is CASSVGATGNYGYTF. Written as DNA, the CDR3 is TGTGCCAGCAGCGTAGGGGCAACAGGGAACTATGGCTACACCTTC. This chain uses TRBV9 with TRBJ1-2; D is perhaps TRBD1 (6 bases). The germline gives CDR1 SGDLS, CDR2 YYNGEE. V shed 0 bases and J shed 2 bases, with 11 bases lying between them. The length of the CDR3 is 15 residues.

The rearrangement joins TRBV7-2 to TRBJ1-2; D unclear. The CDR3 sequence is 13 residues long. Germline V gives CDR1 SGHTA, CDR2 FQGNSA. The germline V and J ends were trimmed by 5 bases and 4 bases, with 11 bases remaining between them. The CDR3 nucleotides read TGTGCCAGCAGCACCGGGATACTCTATGGCTACACCTTC. Translation gives CASSTGILYGYTF.

The V gene is TRBV2, the J gene TRBJ2-3; D gene ambiguous. Trimming pared 5 bases from V and 5 bases from J, leaving 5 bases between. The CDR3 spans 11 residues. Germline lookup yields CDR1 SNHLY and CDR2 FYNNEI. CDR3 bases: TGTGCCAGCAGTTATCAAGATACGCAGTATTTT. Protein: CASSYQDTQYF.

J is TRBJ2-1 and V is TRBV4-2; D call uncertain. Germline V lookup: CDR1 LGHNA, CDR2 YNFKEQ. V lost 1 base, J lost 5 bases, and 9 bases lay in between. This CDR3 comprises 14 residues. The CDR3, as DNA: TGTGCCAGCAGCCAAGGGCGGCGGAACAATGAGCAGTTCTTC. It codes for CASSQGRRNNEQFF.

Here the CDR3 DNA reads TGTGCCAGCAGCTACTATCGACTAGCGGCGAGCTCCTACGAGCAGTACTTC. Translated: CASSYYRLAASSYEQYF. The V gene is TRBV5-8, the J gene TRBJ2-7, with 9 nucleotides matching TRBD2. This CDR3 contains 17 residues. The trim removed 3 bases at V and 0 bases at J, leaving 10 bases unmatched. Germline CDR1 and CDR2: SGHTS and YDEGEE.

Comment on this clone: Other nucleotide sequences in the sample specify the same CDR3. J is TRBJ2-1 and V is TRBV9, with 12 bases matching TRBD2. Germline trimming cut 2 bases from V and 2 bases from J; bases unmatched to any gene: 2. CDR1 SGDLS and CDR2 YYNGEE come from the germline V gene. This CDR3 has 16 amino acids. Here the CDR3 DNA reads TGTGCCAGCAGCGTGGGACTAGCGGGTGCCTACAATGAGCAGTTCTTC. Amino acids: CASSVGLAGAYNEQFF.

The CDR3 region is CASGGLAALANVLTF. CDR3 bases: TGTGCCAGCGGGGGACTAGCGGCGTTGGCCAACGTCCTGACTTTC. The rearrangement links TRBV6-6 to TRBJ2-6; TRBD2 aligns across 11 bases. V trimming: 8 bases; J trimming: 6 bases; junction bases outside the gene matches: 6. From germline, CDR1 is MNHNY and CDR2 SVGAGI (reference sequence). CDR3 length: 15 residues.

CDR3: CASSAPIQGGNEKLFF. As DNA, the CDR3 is TGTGCCAGCAGTGCTCCCATCCAGGGAGGTAATGAAAAACTGTTTTTT. This chain joins TRBV9 and TRBJ1-4; TRBD1 is a possible D gene (5 bases). This CDR3 has 16 amino acids. CDR1 is SGDLS and CDR2 is YYNGEE in the germline V gene. V lost 5 bases to trimming and J lost 4 bases, with 18 bases between them.

The rearrangement joins TRBV25-1 to TRBJ2-7, with 7 bases lining up with TRBD1. This CDR3 has 12 amino acids. V was clipped by 2 bases and J by 12 bases; unmatched bases: 7. Looked up from germline, CDR1 is MGHDK and CDR2 is SYGVNS. The CDR3 reads CASSEGQVLLYF. In nucleotides, the CDR3 is TGTGCCAGCAGTGAAGGACAGGTTCTCCTGTACTTC.

J is TRBJ2-1 and V is TRBV23-1; D perhaps matches TRBD1 (7 bases). TRBV23-1 is marked as an open reading frame, function uncertain. The CDR3 has 12 residues. V lost 4 bases and J lost 12, with 13 bases in between. DNA for the CDR3: TGCGCCAGCAGTCTCCCCCAGGGGGGGCAGTTCTTC. Amino acids: CASSLPQGGQFF.

The CDR3 DNA follows: TGTGCCAGCAGCCATAGGCCAGGTTGGGGCAATGAGCAGTTCTTC. Translation gives CASSHRPGWGNEQFF. The chain employs TRBV14 and TRBJ2-1; no reliable D call. V lost 3 bases to trimming and J lost 6 bases, with 15 bases between them. Per the germline V gene, CDR1 is SGHDN and CDR2 is FVKESK. The CDR3 runs 15 residues.

The chain uses TRBV5-6 and TRBJ2-3; 8 bases line up with TRBD2. There are 14 residues in the CDR3. V was pared by 3 bases and J by 3 bases, with 3 bases of the junction left unmatched. From germline, CDR1 is SGHDT and CDR2 YYEEEE. The CDR3 loop reads CASSSGLVTDTQYF. The DNA of the CDR3 is TGTGCCAGCAGCTCGGGACTAGTGACAGATACGCAGTATTTT. Variable domain in full (rest from reference TRBV5-6 and TRBJ2-3): DAGVTQSPTHLIKTRGQQVTLRCSPKSGHDTVSWYQQALGQGPQFIFQYYEEEERQRGNFPDRFSGHQFPNYSSELNVNALLLGDSALYLCASSSGLVTDTQYFGPGTRLTVL.

The chain links TRBV29-1 to TRBJ1-4; D may be TRBD1 (5 bases). Looked up from germline, CDR1 is SQVTM and CDR2 is ANQGSEA. This CDR3 comprises 13 residues. Trimming removed 7 bases from V and 4 bases from J, with 13 bases in between. This CDR3 is CSGRVRDNEKLFF. The CDR3 DNA is TGCAGCGGGAGAGTCAGGGATAATGAAAAACTGTTTTTT. The complete variable domain, with remaining parts taken from reference TRBV29-1 and TRBJ1-4, reads SAVISQKPSRDICQRGTSLTIQCQVDSQVTMMFWYRQQPGQSLTLIATANQGSEATYESGFVIDKFPISRPNLTFSTLTVSNMSPEDSSIYLCSGRVRDNEKLFFGSGTQLSVL.

The V gene is TRBV29-1, the J gene TRBJ2-7; D is possibly TRBD1 (6 bases). Germline CDR1 reads SQVTM; CDR2 reads ANQGSEA. The CDR3 extends over 15 amino acids. Trimming took off 7 bases at V and 3 bases at J, with 22 bases between the two ends. Here the CDR3 DNA reads TGCAGCGGTCCCAGGCCACTTCCCAGGGGCTACGAGCAGTACTTC. This codes for CSGPRPLPRGYEQYF.